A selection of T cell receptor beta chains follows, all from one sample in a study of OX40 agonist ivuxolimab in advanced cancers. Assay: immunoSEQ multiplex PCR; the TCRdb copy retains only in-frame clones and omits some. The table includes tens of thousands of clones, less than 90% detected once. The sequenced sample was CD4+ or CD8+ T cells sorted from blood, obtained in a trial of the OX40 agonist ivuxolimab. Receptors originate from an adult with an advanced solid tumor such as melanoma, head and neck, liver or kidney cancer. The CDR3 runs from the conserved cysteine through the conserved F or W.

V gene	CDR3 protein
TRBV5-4	CASSDPRSGETQYF
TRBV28	CASSFFPGQQRQPQHF
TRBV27	CASRTYATGGGIEAFF
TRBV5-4	CASSLQFTSPEGTGELFF
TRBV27	CASSLTPYQETQYF
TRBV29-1	CSVEKGPGTGGTRLRDEQFF
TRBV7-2	CASSLGGGLYNEQFF
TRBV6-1	CASGASGVQEQFF
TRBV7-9	CASSRTPLGYTF
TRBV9	CASGQGPDTEAFF
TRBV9	CASSPTSNSGDTYNEQFF
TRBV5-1	CASSAVGGGNYGYTF
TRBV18	CASSHKRDGTGDISGANVLTF
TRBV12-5	CASGLVFEQFF
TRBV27	CASSLGGYNYGYTF
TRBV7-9	CASSAGGTQHF
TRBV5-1	CASSLSLAGAPSRTDTQYF
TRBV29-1	CSGTGGENTEAFF
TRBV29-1	CSVVQGMNTEAFF
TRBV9	CASSLKGVFGTDEQYF
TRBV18	CASSPNEQGINSPLHF
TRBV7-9	CASSYWTGIGNEKLFF
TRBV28	CASSFDSGTYNEQFF
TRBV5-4	CASSLVREGSEQYF
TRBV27	CASSLGAREKLFF
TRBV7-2	CASSLARGMNTEAFF
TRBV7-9	CASSNHRGPGGYTF
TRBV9	CASSVRTGPHTQYF
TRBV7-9	CASSFPVLLAKNIQYF